This T cell receptor beta chain was observed in a study of cytotoxic CD8 clonotypes in ibrutinib-treated CLL. Study conclusions and caveats: Rare overall, public clonotypes shrank or held steady under therapy.

Roughly 2 micrograms of genomic DNA, which was extracted from cryopreserved PBMCs, served as the material used for the TCR beta libraries. To note about this clone: What it binds is unknown.

Profiled with immunoSEQ multiplex PCR; TCRdb holds only in-frame clones, not every one. The repertoire holds around 97,000 clones, with approximately 82% as singletons. Between the trimmed V and J ends, which lost 5 bases and 4 bases, there was a span of 11 bases. The CDR3 contains 13 residues. The germline V gene encodes CDR1 GTSNPN and CDR2 SVGIG (reference sequence). The receptor's source is a human donor with chronic lymphocytic leukemia. The rearrangement links TRBV30 to TRBJ2-2; D might be TRBD2 (6 bases). The sequencing used PBMCs, collected after 12 months of ibrutinib treatment. The CDR3 loop is CAWSTSSTGELFF. In DNA form, the CDR3 reads TGTGCCTGGTCCACTAGCAGCACCGGGGAGCTGTTTTTT.